Following are 19 T cell receptor beta chains from one sample sequenced in a study of shared clonotypes between healthy human individuals. CD45RO negativity and positive selection for CCR7 defined naive CD8 cells, a population that excluded terminally differentiated effector memory CD45RA+ cells. Only in-frame clones appear in the TCRdb table, and some are missing; sequencing was by immunoSEQ multiplex PCR. The sample yields hundreds of thousands of clones, roughly 95% seen once. The sample was naive CD8+ T cells sorted from blood. The source of these receptors is a woman aged 25-40 years in good health.

The genes are TRBV5-1 and TRBJ2-1; TRBD2 matches at 13 bases. From germline, CDR1 is SGHRS and CDR2 YFSETQ. The trim removed 2 bases at V and 1 base at J, leaving 9 bases unmatched. The CDR3 runs to 19 residues. The CDR3 sequence: CASSFLRTSGSFSYNEQFF. DNA for the CDR3: TGCGCCAGCAGCTTTCTACGGACTAGCGGGAGTTTTTCCTACAATGAGCAGTTCTTC. The whole variable domain, filled in from reference TRBV5-1 and TRBJ2-1, reads KAGVTQTPRYLIKTRGQQVTLSCSPISGHRSVSWYQQTPGQGLQFLFEYFSETQRNKGNFPGRFSGRQFSNSRSEMNVSTLELGDSALYLCASSFLRTSGSFSYNEQFFGPGTRLTVL.

The chain combines TRBV7-9 with TRBJ2-7, with 7 positions matching TRBD1. V lost 5 bases to trimming and J lost 5 bases; unmatched junction nucleotides: 9. Germline CDR1 reads SEHNR; CDR2 reads FQNEAQ (reference sequence). This CDR3 comprises 14 residues. CDR3 residues: CASSPLTGNHEQYF. In nucleotides, the CDR3 is TGTGCCAGCAGCCCATTGACAGGGAACCACGAGCAGTACTTC. Using reference TRBV7-9 and TRBJ2-7 for the parts outside the CDR3, the full variable domain is DTGVSQNPRHKITKRGQNVTFRCDPISEHNRLYWYRQTLGQGPEFLTYFQNEAQLEKSRLLSDRFSAERPKGSFSTLEIQRTEQGDSAMYLCASSPLTGNHEQYFGPGTRLTVT.

This clone was seen only a few times. The sample holds other DNA sequences that translate to the same CDR3. This chain links TRBV27 with TRBJ2-7; 7 bases align to TRBD2. CDR3 length: 13 residues. Germline V gene sequence: CDR1 MNHEY, CDR2 SMNVEV (reference sequence). The V gene end was trimmed by 2 bases and the J gene end by 2 bases; junction bases not matched to a gene: 0. The CDR3 region has the DNA TGTGCCAGCAGTTTAGGGAGGGCCTACGAGCAGTACTTC. Its protein product is CASSLGRAYEQYF.

This clone was detected once. The sample carries other DNA sequences with the same CDR3. V and J are TRBV13 and TRBJ2-7, with 11 bases that match TRBD2. The V and J ends lost 5 bases and 3 bases, in that order; junction bases with no gene match: 3. Per the germline V gene, CDR1 is PRHDT and CDR2 is FYEKMQ (reference sequence). This CDR3 region has 14 residues. CDR3 amino acids: CASSTGLAGYEQYF. In DNA form, the CDR3 reads TGTGCCAGCAGCACTGGACTAGCGGGCTACGAGCAGTACTTC. Together with reference TRBV13 and TRBJ2-7, the CDR3 gives the full variable domain: AAGVIQSPRHLIKEKRETATLKCYPIPRHDTVYWYQQGPGQDPQFLISFYEKMQSDKGSIPDRFSAQQFSDYHSELNMSSLELGDSALYFCASSTGLAGYEQYFGPGTRLTVT.

Comments on this clone: This is likely a read error, given that the CDR3 carries no conserved phenylalanine or tryptophan at its end. The V and J genes are TRBV27 and TRBJ2-7; possible D gene TRBD2, 6 bases. The CDR3 sequence is 13 residues long. Trimming stripped 2 bases from V and 3 bases from J, with 8 bases between. Per the germline V gene, CDR1 is MNHEY and CDR2 is SMNVEV (reference sequence). The CDR3 DNA reads as TGTGCCAGCAGTTTACCCGGGAGCTACGAGCAGTACCTC. Translating gives CASSLPGSYEQYL.

The J gene is TRBJ1-2, the V gene TRBV29-1; 9 bases align to TRBD1. Germline CDR1 SQVTM, CDR2 ANQGSEA. This CDR3 spans 12 amino acids. J gave up 4 bases and V 6 bases, and 3 bases lay outside the gene matches. CDR3 nucleotide sequence: TGCAGCGTCGCGGACAGGGGCTATGGCTACACCTTC. It specifies CSVADRGYGYTF.

The CDR3 nucleotides read TGTGCCAGCAGCCTCTGGGAGTCCCCGAGGCCCCAGCATTTT. It encodes CASSLWESPRPQHF. This chain links TRBV5-6 with TRBJ1-5, with no clear D. This CDR3 region has 14 residues. Germline-derived CDR1 and CDR2 are SGHDT and YYEEEE. Trimming shortened V by 4 bases and J by 9 bases, and 17 bases separated the two germline ends.

The V and J genes are TRBV18 and TRBJ2-7, with a possible D match to TRBD2 (6 bases). This CDR3 region has 12 residues. The germline V and J ends were trimmed by 8 bases and 6 bases, with 14 bases remaining between them. Germline CDR1 is KGHSH and CDR2 is LQKENI. The CDR3 region is CASRGGGIEQYF. The DNA of the CDR3 is TGTGCCAGCCGTGGGGGAGGCATCGAGCAGTACTTC.

The V call is TRBV6-5, the J call TRBJ1-1, with D unresolved. Germline loops: CDR1 MNHEY, CDR2 SVGAGI. V lost 11 bases to trimming and J lost 1 base, with 11 bases between them. The CDR3 sequence is 12 residues long. CDR3 sequence: CAVQAGNTEAFF. CDR3 nucleotides: TGTGCCGTCCAGGCAGGGAACACTGAAGCTTTCTTT.

The J gene is TRBJ1-1, the V gene TRBV28; D might be TRBD1 (5 bases). The CDR3 runs to 14 residues. Trimming removed 4 bases at V and 7 bases at J, with 16 bases between. CDR1 and CDR2 from the germline V gene are MDHEN and SYDVKM. CDR3 protein: CASSYEGRGIEAFF. In DNA form, the CDR3 reads TGTGCCAGCAGTTATGAGGGGCGGGGGATTGAAGCTTTCTTT.

The CDR3 DNA sequence: TGTGCCAGCACCACCCGAGAAAGTGTCAGGGGCCACGAGCAGTACTTC. It translates to CASTTRESVRGHEQYF. The chain recombines TRBV7-9 with TRBJ2-7; maybe TRBD1 (6 bases). Trimming left V 7 bases short and J 5 bases short, with 24 bases between. The germline CDR1 and CDR2 sequences are SEHNR and FQNEAQ (reference sequence). The CDR3 spans 16 residues.

This chain connects TRBV7-9 to TRBJ1-2, with D maybe TRBD1 (6 bases). Germline CDR1 and CDR2: SEHNR and FQNEAQ (reference sequence). The CDR3 is 16 amino acids. The V end was cut by 1 base, the J end by 7 bases, with 19 bases between. CDR3 sequence (DNA): TGTGCCAGCAGCTTAGGGGATGGGATCATACAGGGTGGCTACACCTTC. Residues: CASSLGDGIIQGGYTF.

The chain combines TRBV7-9 with TRBJ2-3, with TRBD1 identical over 10 bases. The CDR3 has 16 residues. The germline V gene has CDR1 SEHNR and CDR2 FQNEAQ (reference sequence). V trimming: 5 bases; J trimming: 2 bases; junction bases outside the gene matches: 7. The CDR3: CASSNRDRGATDTQYF. As DNA, the CDR3 is TGTGCCAGCAGCAATAGGGACAGGGGAGCCACAGATACGCAGTATTTT.

This chain joins TRBV13 and TRBJ1-2, with D hard to call. V was trimmed by 4 bases and J by 8 bases, leaving 17 bases between them. Germline loops: CDR1 PRHDT, CDR2 FYEKMQ (reference sequence). The CDR3 loop spans 14 amino acids. CDR3 DNA sequence: TGTGCCAGCAGCTCATTATCATCTACGCCCGGCTACACCTTC. This translates into CASSSLSSTPGYTF.

The V and J genes are TRBV5-5 and TRBJ2-5, with 11 positions matching TRBD2. CDR1 and CDR2 (germline): SGHKS, YYEKEE (reference sequence). The junction had 9 bases not matched to a gene; V was cut back by 3 bases and J by 2 bases. The CDR3 sequence is 17 residues long. The CDR3 loop reads CASSSPSGLAVQETQYF. Here the CDR3 DNA reads TGTGCCAGCAGCTCCCCCTCGGGACTAGCGGTACAAGAGACCCAGTACTTC. Combining the CDR3 with reference TRBV5-5 and TRBJ2-5 gives the whole variable domain DAGVTQSPTHLIKTRGQQVTLRCSPISGHKSVSWYQQVLGQGPQFIFQYYEKEERGRGNFPDRFSARQFPNYSSELNVNALLLGDSALYLCASSSPSGLAVQETQYFGPGTRLLVL.

The rearrangement joins TRBV27 to TRBJ2-1; possible D gene TRBD1, 6 bases. This CDR3 has 15 residues. The germline V and J ends were trimmed by 5 bases and 2 bases, with 13 bases remaining between them. Germline values: CDR1 MNHEY, CDR2 SMNVEV (reference sequence). As DNA, the CDR3 is TGTGCCAGCAGTCTCACAGACAGGACCTACAATGAGCAGTTCTTC. Translating it yields CASSLTDRTYNEQFF.

CDR3 coding DNA: TGTGCCAGCAGTGAGACTGGGAAGCCCCAGCATTTT. Protein: CASSETGKPQHF. The V and J genes are TRBV2 and TRBJ1-5, with unresolved D. This CDR3 comprises 12 residues. V lost 3 bases, J lost 8 bases, and 8 bases lay in between. Germline V CDR1 and CDR2: SNHLY, FYNNEI.

The rearrangement links TRBV27 to TRBJ1-2; possible D gene TRBD1, 5 bases. With 1 base removed from V and 5 bases from J, the gap between germline ends came to 8 bases. The germline V gene has CDR1 MNHEY and CDR2 SMNVEV (reference sequence). The CDR3 is 13 residues long. The CDR3 nucleotides are TGTGCCAGCAGTTTATTGGCAGGGTATGGCTACACCTTC. Encoded protein: CASSLLAGYGYTF.

This chain uses TRBV4-1 with TRBJ1-5, with 9 positions matching TRBD1. Germline CDR1 is MGHRA and CDR2 is YSYEKL. J was trimmed by 5 bases and V by 2 bases; bases with no gene match: 4. The CDR3 sequence is 15 residues long. The CDR3: CASSQTGGEYQPQHF. The CDR3 DNA sequence: TGCGCCAGCAGCCAAACAGGGGGCGAGTATCAGCCCCAGCATTTT.